This is a list of T cell receptor beta chains from one sample in a study of blood T cell repertoires in COVID-19. TCRdb's copy holds only in-frame clones and misses some; the assay was immunoSEQ multiplex PCR. This sample has roughly 230,000 clones, with 82% found just once. The sequenced sample was PBMCs or T cells enriched from blood (not recorded which). The receptors come from a woman aged 60-75 years who had recovered from COVID-19. CDR3s include the opening cysteine and the closing phenylalanine or tryptophan. D genes are given only for firm matches. Some rows have no size entry. The others give once, few or many, or a class for an expanded clone.

TRBJ2-7 | . | . | TRBV5-1 | CASSPVGEAEQYF | TGCGCCAGCAGCCCCGTCGGGGAGGCCGAGCAGTACTTC
TRBJ1-4 | . | . | TRBV19 | CASSNLGSALTNEKLFF | TGTGCCAGTAGTAATCTTGGCAGCGCGCTAACTAATGAAAAACTGTTTTTT
TRBJ2-5 | TRBD1 | . | TRBV19 | CASSIELTGGSFGETQYF | TGTGCCAGTAGTATAGAACTGACAGGGGGCTCTTTCGGAGAGACCCAGTACTTC
TRBJ2-7 | . | many | TRBV5-6 | CASSPGFTYEQYF | TGTGCCAGCAGCCCCGGGTTCACCTACGAGCAGTACTTC
TRBJ2-5 | TRBD1 | . | TRBV5-1 | CASSFSGTEETQYF | TGCGCCAGCAGCTTCTCCGGGACAGAAGAGACCCAGTACTTC
TRBJ2-2 | . | once | TRBV30 | CAWRRPNTGELFF | TGTGCCTGGAGGAGGCCCAACACCGGGGAGCTGTTTTTT
TRBJ1-1 | . | few | TRBV12-3/TRBV12-4 | CARGTGLNTEAFF | TGTGCCAGGGGAACAGGCTTGAACACTGAAGCTTTCTTT
TRBJ1-1 | . | . | TRBV4-1 | CASSQAGKMTEAFF | TGCGCCAGCAGCCAAGCAGGGAAGATGACTGAAGCTTTCTTT
TRBJ1-1 | . | . | TRBV6-5 | CATVYRGNTEAFF | TGTGCCACCGTTTATAGGGGGAACACTGAAGCTTTCTTT
TRBJ2-1 | . | . | TRBV15 | CATSVQGLEQFF | TGTGCCACCAGCGTACAGGGACTAGAGCAGTTCTTC
TRBJ1-2 | TRBD1 | . | TRBV10-3 | CAISESGQADREGYTF | TGTGCCATCAGTGAGTCTGGCCAGGCCGACAGGGAGGGCTACACCTTC
TRBJ2-2 | TRBD2 | . | TRBV7-8 | CASSIRTSGKRSGELFF | TGTGCCAGCAGCATCAGGACTAGCGGGAAACGGAGCGGGGAGCTGTTTTTT
TRBJ1-4 | TRBD1 | . | TRBV7-9 | CASSFGQGATNEKLFF | TGTGCCAGCAGCTTCGGACAGGGGGCAACTAATGAAAAACTGTTTTTT
TRBJ1-2 | TRBD1 | . | TRBV6-4 | CASRSQGLGGYTF | TGTGCCAGCCGATCACAGGGGCTAGGAGGCTACACCTTC
TRBJ2-7 | TRBD1 | . | TRBV18 | CATGQGRHEQYF | TGTGCCACCGGACAGGGGCGTCACGAGCAGTACTTC
TRBJ2-2 | . | . | TRBV7-9 | CASSLNDRRNTGELFF | TGTGCCAGCAGCTTAAATGACAGGCGCAACACCGGGGAGCTGTTTTTT
TRBJ2-1 | . | . | TRBV2 | CASSEDGWGVNEQFF | TGTGCCAGCAGTGAAGACGGCTGGGGGGTTAATGAGCAGTTCTTC
TRBJ1-4 | . | . | TRBV7-9 | CASSLDSGWLTSTNEKLFF | TGTGCCAGCAGCTTAGATTCTGGTTGGTTGACATCGACTAATGAAAAACTGTTTTTT
TRBJ1-1 | . | . | TRBV3-1/TRBV3-2 | CASSRPSAGPNTEAFF | TGTGCCAGCAGCCGGCCGAGCGCAGGGCCGAACACTGAAGCTTTCTTT
TRBJ1-4 | . | . | TRBV4-1 | CASSHLIRGEKLFF | TGCGCCAGCAGCCACCTCATCCGAGGTGAAAAACTGTTTTTT
TRBJ2-5 | . | . | TRBV3-1/TRBV3-2 | CASSPTTSWRETQYF | TGTGCCAGCAGCCCTACGACTAGTTGGCGGGAGACCCAGTACTTC
TRBJ2-5 | TRBD1 | . | TRBV27 | CASSLWTGGETQYF | TGTGCCAGCAGTTTATGGACAGGGGGAGAGACCCAGTACTTC
TRBJ1-5 | . | . | TRBV3-1/TRBV3-2 | CASSFGGVGNQPQHF | TGTGCCAGCAGCTTCGGAGGGGTGGGCAATCAGCCCCAGCATTTT
TRBJ1-2 | . | . | TRBV12-3/TRBV12-4 | CASSRGGYGYTF | TGTGCCAGCAGCAGAGGGGGCTATGGCTACACCTTC
TRBJ2-4 | TRBD2 | . | TRBV3-1/TRBV3-2 | CASTDSGGAINIQYF | TGTGCCAGCACCGACAGCGGGGGGGCCATAAACATTCAGTACTTC
TRBJ2-7 | . | . | TRBV19 | CASSIGTLYSYEQYF | TGTGCCAGTAGTATCGGGACACTCTACTCCTACGAGCAGTACTTC
TRBJ1-5 | . | . | TRBV5-8 | CASSLGRRADQPQHF | TGTGCCAGCAGCTTGGGACGGAGGGCTGATCAGCCCCAGCATTTT
TRBJ2-3 | . | . | TRBV2 | CASSGGSGTDTQYF | TGTGCCAGCAGTGGCGGTAGCGGCACAGATACGCAGTATTTT
TRBJ2-3 | TRBD2 | once | TRBV6-4 | CASSDFPTSGSIDTQYF | TGTGCCAGCAGTGACTTCCCGACTAGCGGGAGTATCGATACGCAGTATTTT